The 20 T cell receptor beta chains reported below all come from one sample, sequenced in a study of shared clonotypes between healthy human individuals (dated by TCRdb to the early 2020s). Receptor libraries were prepared by the immunoSEQ multiplex PCR assay. Imported from immuneACCESS, the table was reduced by TCRdb to in-frame sequences with V and J called. These copies leave out some clones; in studies compared against another copy, an unresolved V gene accounts for under half, and the cause of the remainder is not known. In this sample the table shows 2 million to 2.5 million clones, 95% of which occur a single time. The top ten constitute 0.13% of the sample. The specimen was naive CD4+ T cells sorted from blood. Per the publication, the cell subset or site label means: CD45RA+ positively selected. The receptor source for this set is a man in his late teens or twenties in good health.

The chain combines TRBV25-1 with TRBJ1-5, with a tentative D call TRBD1 (6 bases). CDR3 length equals 14 residues. The germline V gene encodes CDR1 MGHDK and CDR2 SYGVNS. Trimming shortened V by 1 base and J by 7 bases, and 11 bases separated the two germline ends. CDR3 amino acids: CASSESGASQPQHF. The CDR3 region has the DNA TGTGCCAGCAGTGAATCGGGGGCGAGCCAGCCCCAGCATTTT.

The chain joins TRBV5-4 to TRBJ1-4; D is unclear. Germline CDR1 SGHNT, CDR2 YYREEE (reference sequence). This CDR3 has 16 residues. The V and J ends lost 0 bases and 7 bases respectively, with 16 bases between them. CDR3 sequence: CASSLGVSGVGEKLFF. The CDR3 DNA reads as TGTGCCAGCAGCTTGGGGGTTTCCGGGGTCGGTGAAAAACTGTTTTTT. Variable domain in full (rest from reference TRBV5-4 and TRBJ1-4): ETGVTQSPTHLIKTRGQQVTLRCSSQSGHNTVSWYQQALGQGPQFIFQYYREEENGRGNFPPRFSGLQFPNYSSELNVNALELDDSALYLCASSLGVSGVGEKLFFGSGTQLSVL.

This clone showed up just once. The J gene is TRBJ1-5, the V gene TRBV18; the D is unclear. The germline V and J ends were trimmed by 2 bases and 4 bases, with 9 bases remaining between them. From germline, CDR1 is KGHSH and CDR2 LQKENI. The CDR3 has 14 amino acids. The CDR3 nucleotides read TGTGCCAGCTCACCAAAGGAGCGAAATCAGCCCCAGCATTTT. This gives the protein CASSPKERNQPQHF.

V gene TRBV7-2 combines with J gene TRBJ2-1; tentatively, D is TRBD2 (7 bases). This CDR3 comprises 15 residues. Germline V gives CDR1 SGHTA, CDR2 FQGNSA. V was pared by 1 base and J by 5 bases, with 12 bases between. The chain's CDR3 is CASSLGGGAHNEQFF. The CDR3 bases are TGTGCCAGCAGCTTAGGTGGGGGGGCCCACAATGAGCAGTTCTTC.

The chain carries TRBV7-9 and TRBJ1-6, with a weak D call TRBD1 (6 bases). The V gene lost 1 base and the J gene lost 9 bases, with 13 bases spanning the gap. Germline V gene data show CDR1 as SEHNR and CDR2 as FQNEAQ (reference sequence). This CDR3 spans 15 amino acids. The DNA for the CDR3 is TGTGCCAGCAGCTTAGGAGGGGGTAGGATTTCACCCCTCCACTTT. It specifies CASSLGGGRISPLHF.

The chain couples TRBV6-1 to TRBJ1-4; D gene uncertain. V lost 7 bases to trimming and J lost 0 bases, with 12 bases between them. Germline CDR1 is MNHNS and CDR2 is SASEGT. CDR3 length: 15 amino acids. The CDR3 reads CASNTFSATNEKLFF. CDR3 sequence (DNA): TGTGCCAGCAATACTTTTAGTGCAACTAATGAAAAACTGTTTTTT.

The chain employs TRBV10-3 and TRBJ2-3; TRBD2 agrees at 8 bases. This CDR3 comprises 17 residues. Germline CDR1 ENHRY, CDR2 SYGVKD. The ends lost 0 bases at V and 4 bases at J; junction bases unmatched: 9. CDR3 bases: TGTGCCATCAGTGAGTCAGTGTCGGGAGGGCCTTCAGATACGCAGTATTTT. This encodes CAISESVSGGPSDTQYF.

The chain combines TRBV5-6 with TRBJ1-1; D remains unclear. V lost 2 bases to trimming and J lost 4 bases, with 9 bases between them. The length of the CDR3 is 13 residues. CDR1 and CDR2 (germline): SGHDT, YYEEEE. For the CDR3, the DNA is TGTGCCAGCAGCTTAGGGTTCAGCACTGAAGCTTTCTTT. Amino acid sequence: CASSLGFSTEAFF. Looking up the rest from reference TRBV5-6 and TRBJ1-1 gives the full variable domain: DAGVTQSPTHLIKTRGQQVTLRCSPKSGHDTVSWYQQALGQGPQFIFQYYEEEERQRGNFPDRFSGHQFPNYSSELNVNALLLGDSALYLCASSLGFSTEAFFGQGTRLTVV.

This clone was seen a single time. The same CDR3 also results from other DNA sequences found in this sample. The chain recombines TRBV10-3 with TRBJ2-7; TRBD1 might be the D (6 bases). Between the trimmed V and J ends, which lost 5 bases and 0 bases, there was a span of 11 bases. There are 14 residues in the CDR3. Germline V gives CDR1 ENHRY, CDR2 SYGVKD. The CDR3 DNA follows: TGTGCCATCAGTTCCGGGACACACTCCTACGAGCAGTACTTC. This sequence encodes CAISSGTHSYEQYF.

DNA for the CDR3: TGTGCCAGCACCGGACAGGGAGGGAACACTGAAGCTTTCTTT. Translation: CASTGQGGNTEAFF. The chain combines TRBV28 with TRBJ1-1, with TRBD1 matching 8 bases. Trimming cost V 7 bases and J 1 base; bases outside gene matches: 5. The CDR3 extends over 14 amino acids. The germline V gene encodes CDR1 MDHEN and CDR2 SYDVKM.

The chain is built from TRBV19 and TRBJ2-5, with a weak D call TRBD2 (5 bases). Germline CDR1 and CDR2: LNHDA and SQIVND (reference sequence). The CDR3 has 13 amino acids. The V gene lost 4 bases and the J gene lost 5 bases, with 11 bases spanning the gap. In nucleotides, the CDR3 is TGTGCCAGTAGTAATACTAGGTGGGAGACCCAGTACTTC. Protein sequence: CASSNTRWETQYF.

This clone was seen only once. This rearrangement joins TRBV28 to TRBJ1-2; no firm D call. V lost 5 bases, J lost 0 bases, and 7 bases lay in between. This CDR3 has 13 amino acids. From germline, CDR1 is MDHEN and CDR2 SYDVKM. The CDR3 reads CASSAGANYGYTF. The CDR3 coding sequence is TGTGCCAGCAGTGCAGGAGCTAACTATGGCTACACCTTC.

The rearrangement joins TRBV30 to TRBJ2-1; D possibly matches TRBD1 or TRBD2 (5 bases each). The length of the CDR3 is 15 residues. Trimming cost V 0 bases and J 8 bases, with 17 bases left between them. The germline CDR1 and CDR2 sequences are GTSNPN and SVGIG (reference sequence). The CDR3 DNA reads TGTGCCTGGAGTGTAATCTTTGCAGGGCGGGATGAGCAGTTCTTC. It specifies CAWSVIFAGRDEQFF.

The chain recombines TRBV5-6 with TRBJ2-5; D is perhaps TRBD2 (6 bases). CDR3 length: 15 amino acids. CDR1 is SGHDT, CDR2 YYEEEE, per germline. The germline V and J ends were trimmed by 3 bases and 2 bases, with 14 bases remaining between them. The CDR3 here is CASSSTGLVQETQYF. CDR3 nucleotides: TGTGCCAGCAGCTCAACGGGACTTGTACAAGAGACCCAGTACTTC.

The chain carries TRBV18 and TRBJ2-5; D call uncertain. From germline, CDR1 is KGHSH and CDR2 LQKENI. V was shortened by 2 bases and J by 5 bases, with 9 bases between the two germline ends. This CDR3 comprises 13 residues. DNA for the CDR3: TGTGCCAGCTCACCAGTCTTAGGGGAGACCCAGTACTTC. Protein product: CASSPVLGETQYF.

A remark on this clone: The germline gene is not matched at one end of the junction; a read error may be the cause. The chain employs TRBV9 and TRBJ1-4; D possibly corresponds to TRBD1 (6 bases). CDR1 is SGDLS, CDR2 YYNGEE, per germline. The CDR3 runs 14 residues. CDR3 in DNA: TGTGCCAGCAGCGCACAGGGAAAGGGTGAAAAACTGTCTTTT. This translates into CASSAQGKGEKLSF.

The CDR3 DNA reads as TGCGCCAGCAGCTTGACCGGACAGGCGGATGGCTACACCTTC. Translated: CASSLTGQADGYTF. The J gene is TRBJ1-2, the V gene TRBV5-1; 7 bases agree with TRBD1. V lost 1 base, J lost 6 bases, and 6 bases stayed unmatched. Germline V gene lookup returns CDR1 SGHRS and CDR2 YFSETQ. This CDR3 has 14 amino acids.

The rearrangement uses TRBV11-1 and TRBJ2-1; either TRBD1 or TRBD2 may supply D (6 bases each). V was pared by 5 bases and J by 4 bases, with 9 bases between. Per the germline V gene, CDR1 is SGHAT and CDR2 is FQDESV (reference sequence). The CDR3 totals 13 residues. The CDR3 sequence is CASSEGGYNEQFF. In nucleotides, the CDR3 is TGTGCCAGCAGCGAAGGGGGGTACAATGAGCAGTTCTTC. Drawing the rest from reference TRBV11-1 and TRBJ2-1, the complete variable domain is EAEVAQSPRYKITEKSQAVAFWCDPISGHATLYWYRQILGQGPELLVQFQDESVVDDSQLPKDRFSAERLKGVDSTLKIQPAELGDSAMYLCASSEGGYNEQFFGPGTRLTVL.

V and J are TRBV7-8 and TRBJ2-2; 11 nucleotides agree with TRBD1. Germline assignment: CDR1 SGHVS and CDR2 FQNEAQ. J gave up 4 bases and V 1 base, and 2 bases lay outside the gene matches. This CDR3 contains 16 residues. The DNA of the CDR3 is TGTGCCAGCAGCTTAGTTGGGACAGGGGGCACCGGGGAGCTGTTTTTT. Its protein is CASSLVGTGGTGELFF.

The chain uses TRBV5-1 and TRBJ2-7; TRBD1 matches 7 bases. Unmatched junction bases numbered 3, after V lost 3 bases and J lost 3 bases. The CDR3 has 13 amino acids. Germline V gene sequence: CDR1 SGHRS, CDR2 YFSETQ. CDR3 nucleotide sequence: TGCGCCAGCAGCTGGGGACAGTTCTACGAGCAGTACTTC. This codes for CASSWGQFYEQYF.